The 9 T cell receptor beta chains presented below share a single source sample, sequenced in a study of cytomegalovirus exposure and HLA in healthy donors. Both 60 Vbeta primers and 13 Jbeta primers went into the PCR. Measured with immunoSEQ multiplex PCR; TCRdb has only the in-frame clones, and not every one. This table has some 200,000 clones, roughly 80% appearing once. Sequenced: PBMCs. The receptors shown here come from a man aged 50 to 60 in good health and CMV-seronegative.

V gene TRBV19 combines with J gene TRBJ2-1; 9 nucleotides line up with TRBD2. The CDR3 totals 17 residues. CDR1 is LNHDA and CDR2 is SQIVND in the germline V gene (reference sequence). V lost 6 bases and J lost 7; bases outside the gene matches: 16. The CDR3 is CASSQTPRGGARNEQFF. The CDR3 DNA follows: TGTGCCAGTAGCCAGACCCCTCGCGGGGGGGCGAGAAATGAGCAGTTCTTC.

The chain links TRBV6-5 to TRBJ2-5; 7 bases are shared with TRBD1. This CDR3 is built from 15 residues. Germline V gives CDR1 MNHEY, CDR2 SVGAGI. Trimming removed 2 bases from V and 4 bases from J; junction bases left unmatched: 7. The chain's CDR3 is CASSYKRQGIETQYF. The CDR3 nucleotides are TGTGCCAGCAGTTACAAGAGACAGGGTATAGAGACCCAGTACTTC.

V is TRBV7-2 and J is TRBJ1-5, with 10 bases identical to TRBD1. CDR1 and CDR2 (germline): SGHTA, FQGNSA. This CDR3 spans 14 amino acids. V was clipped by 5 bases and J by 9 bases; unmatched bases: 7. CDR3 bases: TGTGCCAGCAGCCTGACAGGGGGCGATCGGCCCCAGCATTTT. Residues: CASSLTGGDRPQHF.

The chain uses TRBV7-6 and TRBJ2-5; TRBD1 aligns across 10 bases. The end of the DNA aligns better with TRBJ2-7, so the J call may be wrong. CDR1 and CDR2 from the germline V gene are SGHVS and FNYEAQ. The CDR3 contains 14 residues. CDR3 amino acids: CASSPGTGAYEQYF. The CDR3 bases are TGTGCCAGCAGCCCCGGGACAGGGGCCTACGAGCAGTACTTC.

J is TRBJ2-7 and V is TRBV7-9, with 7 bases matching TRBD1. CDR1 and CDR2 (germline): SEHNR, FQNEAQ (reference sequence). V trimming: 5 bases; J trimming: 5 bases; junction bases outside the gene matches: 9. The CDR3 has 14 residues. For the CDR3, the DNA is TGTGCCAGCAGCCTGGGACAGTCTACTAACGAGCAGTACTTC. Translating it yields CASSLGQSTNEQYF.

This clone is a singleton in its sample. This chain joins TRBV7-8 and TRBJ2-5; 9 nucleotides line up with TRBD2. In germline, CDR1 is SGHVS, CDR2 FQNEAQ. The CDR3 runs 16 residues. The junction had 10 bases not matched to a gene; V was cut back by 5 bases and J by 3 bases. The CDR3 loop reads CASSRGRVAGEETQYF. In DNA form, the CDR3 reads TGTGCCAGCAGCCGAGGTCGAGTAGCGGGGGAAGAGACCCAGTACTTC. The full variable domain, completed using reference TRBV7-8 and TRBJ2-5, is GAGVSQSPRYKVAKRGQDVALRCDPISGHVSLFWYQQALGQGPEFLTYFQNEAQLDKSGLPSDRFFAERPEGSVSTLKIQRTQQEDSAVYLCASSRGRVAGEETQYFGPGTRLLVL.

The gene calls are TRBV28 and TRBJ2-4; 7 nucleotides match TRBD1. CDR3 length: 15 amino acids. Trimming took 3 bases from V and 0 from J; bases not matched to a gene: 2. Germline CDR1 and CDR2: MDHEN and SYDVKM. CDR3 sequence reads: CASSFNRGAKNIQYF. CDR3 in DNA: TGTGCCAGCAGTTTCAACAGGGGAGCCAAAAACATTCAGTACTTC. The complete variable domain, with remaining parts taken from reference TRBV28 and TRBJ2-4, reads DVKVTQSSRYLVKRTGEKVFLECVQDMDHENMFWYRQDPGLGLRLIYFSYDVKMKEKGDIPEGYSVSREKKERFSLILESASTNQTSMYLCASSFNRGAKNIQYFGAGTRLSVL.

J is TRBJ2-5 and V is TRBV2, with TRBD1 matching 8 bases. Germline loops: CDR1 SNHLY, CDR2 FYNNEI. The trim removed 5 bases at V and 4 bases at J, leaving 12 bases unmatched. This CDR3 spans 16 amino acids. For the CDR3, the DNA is TGTGCCAGCAGTATGGACAGGGTAGGGAATGGAGAGACCCAGTACTTC. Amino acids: CASSMDRVGNGETQYF. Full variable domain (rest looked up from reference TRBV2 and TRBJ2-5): EPEVTQTPSHQVTQMGQEVILRCVPISNHLYFYWYRQILGQKVEFLVSFYNNEISEKSEIFDDQFSVERPDGSNFTLKIRSTKLEDSAMYFCASSMDRVGNGETQYFGPGTRLLVL.

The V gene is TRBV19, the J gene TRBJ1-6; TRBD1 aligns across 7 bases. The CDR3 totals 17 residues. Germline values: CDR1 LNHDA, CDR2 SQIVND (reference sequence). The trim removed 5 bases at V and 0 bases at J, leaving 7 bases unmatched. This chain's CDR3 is CASSVRQGSSYNSPLHF. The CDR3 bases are TGTGCCAGTAGTGTCCGACAGGGAAGCTCCTATAATTCACCCCTCCACTTT. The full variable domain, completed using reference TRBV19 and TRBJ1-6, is DGGITQSPKYLFRKEGQNVTLSCEQNLNHDAMYWYRQDPGQGLRLIYYSQIVNDFQKGDIAEGYSVSREKKESFPLTVTSAQKNPTAFYLCASSVRQGSSYNSPLHFGNGTRLTVT.